The 23 T cell receptor beta chains given below trace back to one sample, sequenced in a study of T cell responses to AZD1222 COVID-19 vaccine. Using immunoSEQ multiplex PCR, the repertoire was profiled, and TCRdb retains in-frame clones only, with some absent. The sample includes about 180,000 clones, around nine tenths of them seen just once. Here the sequenced sample was peripheral blood, taken on day 0 of AZD1222 vaccination. These receptors were obtained from an adult in good health.

This rearrangement joins TRBV18 to TRBJ1-1; no reliable D call. V lost 3 bases and J lost 5, with 22 bases in between. This CDR3 has 17 residues. Germline values: CDR1 KGHSH, CDR2 LQKENI. CDR3 region: CASSPLPARPPGTEAFF. As DNA, the CDR3 is TGTGCCAGCTCACCCCTCCCTGCCCGACCCCCAGGTACTGAAGCTTTCTTT.

V and J are TRBV27 and TRBJ1-6, with TRBD1 as a possible D gene (6 bases). The CDR3 contains 15 residues. From germline, CDR1 is MNHEY and CDR2 SMNVEV (reference sequence). With 2 bases removed from V and 7 bases from J, the gap between germline ends came to 12 bases. The CDR3 sequence: CASSLTGRVNSPLHF. In DNA form, the CDR3 reads TGTGCCAGCAGTTTAACAGGGAGAGTCAATTCACCCCTCCACTTT.

The chain uses TRBV5-4 and TRBJ1-5, with 9 positions matching TRBD1. CDR3 length: 14 residues. The germline CDR1 and CDR2 sequences are SGHNT and YYREEE (reference sequence). Trimming took 5 bases from V and 6 from J; bases not matched to a gene: 6. CDR3 region: CASSKQGAFQPQHF. The CDR3 DNA is TGTGCCAGCAGTAAACAGGGGGCGTTTCAGCCCCAGCATTTT.

The chain combines TRBV5-4 with TRBJ2-1; possibly TRBD1 or TRBD2 for D (5 bases each). The V gene lost 4 bases and the J gene lost 1 base, with 15 bases spanning the gap. Per the germline V gene, CDR1 is SGHNT and CDR2 is YYREEE (reference sequence). This CDR3 spans 16 amino acids. CDR3 amino acids: CASSNLGTPSYNEQFF. The CDR3 bases are TGTGCCAGCAGCAACTTAGGGACCCCTTCCTACAATGAGCAGTTCTTC.

This clone appeared a single time. The genes are TRBV10-3 and TRBJ1-2; possible D gene TRBD1, 5 bases. The CDR3 runs to 13 residues. Germline V gene lookup returns CDR1 ENHRY and CDR2 SYGVKD. The V gene lost 0 bases and the J gene lost 8 bases, with 10 bases spanning the gap. The CDR3: CAISESDSGGYTF. CDR3 nucleotides: TGTGCCATCAGTGAGTCAGACAGTGGGGGCTACACCTTC.

This clone appeared a few times. The rearrangement links TRBV7-2 to TRBJ1-1; D remains ambiguous. Trimming took off 2 bases at V and 1 base at J, with 8 bases between the two ends. The CDR3 is 14 residues long. Germline V gene data show CDR1 as SGHTA and CDR2 as FQGNSA. The CDR3 DNA follows: TGTGCCAGCAGCTTACTGCGCGAGAACACTGAAGCTTTCTTT. The encoded protein is CASSLLRENTEAFF.

The chain recombines TRBV7-9 with TRBJ1-4; 10 positions agree with TRBD1. CDR1 SEHNR and CDR2 FQNEAQ come from the germline V gene (reference sequence). V shed 4 bases, J shed 6 bases, and the junction held 2 bases outside the gene matches. The CDR3 covers 14 residues. The CDR3 spells CASSSGTGDEKLFF. For the CDR3, the DNA is TGTGCCAGCAGCTCCGGGACAGGGGATGAAAAACTGTTTTTT.

The rearrangement joins TRBV5-1 to TRBJ2-5; D possibly corresponds to TRBD2 (7 bases). The CDR3 runs 15 residues. The germline gives CDR1 SGHRS, CDR2 YFSETQ. The V end was cut by 4 bases, the J end by 4 bases, with 17 bases between. Here the CDR3 reads CASSPRGGARETQYF. The CDR3 DNA reads TGCGCCAGCAGCCCTAGGGGGGGGGCAAGAGAGACCCAGTACTTC.

V gene TRBV28 combines with J gene TRBJ1-5, with D perhaps matching TRBD1 (5 bases). V was shortened by 3 bases and J by 2 bases, with 11 bases between the two germline ends. Per the germline V gene, CDR1 is MDHEN and CDR2 is SYDVKM. The CDR3 length is 15 residues. DNA for the CDR3: TGTGCCAGCAGTTTTTCGGGACCGCGCAATCAGCCCCAGCATTTT. It encodes CASSFSGPRNQPQHF.

CDR3 sequence reads: CASSSSALASDTQYF. The CDR3 DNA sequence: TGTGCCAGCAGCTCCTCCGCACTAGCCTCGGATACGCAGTATTTT. The genes are TRBV7-3 and TRBJ2-3; D is perhaps TRBD2 (6 bases). Trimming removed 4 bases at V and 6 bases at J, with 17 bases between. The CDR3 length is 15 residues. The germline V gene encodes CDR1 SGHTA and CDR2 FQGTGA. Complete variable domain (other parts from reference TRBV7-3 and TRBJ2-3): GAGVSQTPSNKVTEKGKYVELRCDPISGHTALYWYRQSLGQGPEFLIYFQGTGAADDSGLPNDRFFAVRPEGSVSTLKIQRTERGDSAVYLCASSSSALASDTQYFGPGTRLTVL.

The chain uses TRBV5-4 and TRBJ2-1; 13 bases are a match to TRBD2. Losses at the gene ends were 2 bases for V and 8 bases for J; bases not matched to a gene: 7. The CDR3 sequence is 16 residues long. Germline loops: CDR1 SGHNT, CDR2 YYREEE (reference sequence). CDR3 nucleotides: TGTGCCAGCAGCTTATGGACTAGCGGGGGTAGGGATGAGCAGTTCTTC. It encodes CASSLWTSGGRDEQFF.

This chain uses TRBV11-3 with TRBJ2-3, with D perhaps matching TRBD1 (5 bases). CDR3 size: 19 residues. The V end was cut by 6 bases, the J end by 0 bases, with 25 bases between. Germline lookup yields CDR1 SGHNT and CDR2 YENEEA. In DNA, the CDR3 is TGTGCCAGCAGTCATTTGCTAGGGGCATTGGTCACTAGCACAGATACGCAGTATTTT. Translation gives CASSHLLGALVTSTDTQYF.

This clone has just one count. The rearrangement links TRBV5-1 to TRBJ2-2; D is unresolved. CDR3 length: 14 residues. With 0 bases removed from V and 2 bases from J, the gap between germline ends came to 5 bases. The germline gives CDR1 SGHRS, CDR2 YFSETQ. CDR3 coding DNA: TGCGCCAGCAGCTTGGTCGTAAACACCGGGGAGCTGTTTTTT. Translating it yields CASSLVVNTGELFF. The full variable domain, in which reference TRBV5-1 and TRBJ2-2 provide the parts outside the CDR3, is KAGVTQTPRYLIKTRGQQVTLSCSPISGHRSVSWYQQTPGQGLQFLFEYFSETQRNKGNFPGRFSGRQFSNSRSEMNVSTLELGDSALYLCASSLVVNTGELFFGEGSRLTVL.

The chain couples TRBV7-6 to TRBJ2-2, with 8 bases aligning to TRBD1. The CDR3 is 18 residues long. V lost 1 base, J lost 3 bases, and 10 bases stayed unmatched. Germline V gene sequence: CDR1 SGHVS, CDR2 FNYEAQ. For the CDR3, the DNA is TGTGCCAGCAGCTTAGAAAGGGCAGGGGGCGCCTACACCGGGGAGCTGTTTTTT. Its translation is CASSLERAGGAYTGELFF. The complete variable domain, with remaining parts taken from reference TRBV7-6 and TRBJ2-2, reads GAGVSQSPRYKVTKRGQDVALRCDPISGHVSLYWYRQALGQGPEFLTYFNYEAQQDKSGLPNDRFSAERPEGSISTLTIQRTEQRDSAMYRCASSLERAGGAYTGELFFGEGSRLTVL.

This sequence joins TRBV11-2 and TRBJ1-4, with no clear D. The CDR3 is 11 amino acids. Germline CDR1 and CDR2: SGHAT and FQNNGV. V lost 4 bases, J lost 7 bases, and 4 bases lay in between. The CDR3 protein is CASSSLEKLFF. The CDR3 bases are TGTGCCAGCAGCTCCCTTGAAAAACTGTTTTTT.

The rearrangement joins TRBV18 to TRBJ1-1; D is unresolved. CDR1 and CDR2 (germline): KGHSH, LQKENI. V lost 5 bases, J lost 3 bases, and 10 bases lay in between. This CDR3 is 13 amino acids long. CDR3 DNA sequence: TGTGCCAGCTCAACCTCGGGGTACACTGAAGCTTTCTTT. It codes for CASSTSGYTEAFF. Full variable domain (remainder filled in from reference TRBV18 and TRBJ1-1): NAGVMQNPRHLVRRRGQEARLRCSPMKGHSHVYWYRQLPEEGLKFMVYLQKENIIDESGMPKERFSAEFPKEGPSILRIQQVVRGDSAAYFCASSTSGYTEAFFGQGTRLTVV.

The chain uses TRBV18 and TRBJ1-3; no definite D call. Between the trimmed V and J ends, which lost 2 bases and 8 bases, there was a span of 10 bases. CDR3 size: 13 residues. In germline, CDR1 is KGHSH, CDR2 LQKENI. CDR3 nucleotide sequence: TGTGCCAGCTCACCAGCCGGGTTGGACACCATATATTTT. The encoded protein is CASSPAGLDTIYF.

This clone was detected ten times or more. CDR3 loop: CASSTGQADEQYF. CDR3 nucleotide sequence: TGTGCCAGTAGTACGGGACAGGCTGACGAGCAGTACTTC. The chain couples TRBV19 to TRBJ2-7; 8 nucleotides align to TRBD1. V gave up 4 bases and J gave up 5 bases; unmatched junction bases: 4. CDR1 is LNHDA, CDR2 SQIVND, per germline (reference sequence). The CDR3 is 13 amino acids.

The chain combines TRBV28 with TRBJ1-1, with D perhaps TRBD1 (5 bases). V was shortened by 4 bases and J by 4 bases, with 16 bases between the two germline ends. CDR3 length: 15 residues. The germline gives CDR1 MDHEN, CDR2 SYDVKM. The CDR3 region is CASSYWDSGSTEAFF. In nucleotides, the CDR3 is TGTGCCAGCAGTTATTGGGACTCTGGGTCCACTGAAGCTTTCTTT.

The chain recombines TRBV5-5 with TRBJ2-2; 12 nucleotides agree with TRBD2. Trimming took 4 bases from V and 5 from J; bases not matched to a gene: 6. Germline CDR1 and CDR2: SGHKS and YYEKEE (reference sequence). The CDR3 covers 16 residues. CDR3 nucleotides: TGTGCCAGCAGCGTACGGACTAGCGGGGTTACCGGGGAGCTGTTTTTT. Translating it yields CASSVRTSGVTGELFF.

The CDR3 sequence is CASSLGVEKLFF. CDR3 sequence (DNA): TGTGCCAGCAGCTTAGGGGTCGAAAAACTGTTTTTT. This rearrangement joins TRBV11-2 to TRBJ1-4; D remains ambiguous. The CDR3 has 12 residues. CDR1 is SGHAT and CDR2 is FQNNGV in the germline V gene. The ends were cut back, 1 base at V and 8 bases at J, with 5 bases in the middle.

This chain uses TRBV5-1 with TRBJ1-4, with 12 bases matching TRBD1. The CDR3 is 18 residues long. The germline CDR1 and CDR2 sequences are SGHRS and YFSETQ. J lost 8 bases, V lost 0 bases, and 11 bases had no gene match. The CDR3 reads CASSLESRDRGLGEKLFF. CDR3 nucleotide sequence: TGCGCCAGCAGCTTGGAGTCCCGGGACAGGGGGCTAGGAGAAAAACTGTTTTTT.

This chain links TRBV24-1 with TRBJ2-7; no clear D gene. Germline CDR1 and CDR2: KGHDR and SFDVKD. The CDR3 extends over 11 amino acids. The V end was cut by 1 base, the J end by 5 bases, with 2 bases between. The CDR3 here is CATSDFDEQYF. The CDR3, as DNA: TGTGCCACCAGTGATTTCGACGAGCAGTACTTC.